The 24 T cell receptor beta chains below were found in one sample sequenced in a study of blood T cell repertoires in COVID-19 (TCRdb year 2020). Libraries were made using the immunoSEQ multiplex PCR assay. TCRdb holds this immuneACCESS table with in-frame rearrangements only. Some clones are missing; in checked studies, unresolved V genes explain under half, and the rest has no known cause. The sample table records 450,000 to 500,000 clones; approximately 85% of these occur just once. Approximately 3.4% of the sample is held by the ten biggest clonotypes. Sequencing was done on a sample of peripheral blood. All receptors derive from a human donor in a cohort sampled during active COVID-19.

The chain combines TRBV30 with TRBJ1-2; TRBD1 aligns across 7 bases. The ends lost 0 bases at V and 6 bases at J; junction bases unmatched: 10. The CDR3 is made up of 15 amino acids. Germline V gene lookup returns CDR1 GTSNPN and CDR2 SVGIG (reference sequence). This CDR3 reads CAWSVRQGMAHGYTF. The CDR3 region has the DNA TGTGCCTGGAGTGTACGACAGGGCATGGCCCATGGCTACACCTTC.

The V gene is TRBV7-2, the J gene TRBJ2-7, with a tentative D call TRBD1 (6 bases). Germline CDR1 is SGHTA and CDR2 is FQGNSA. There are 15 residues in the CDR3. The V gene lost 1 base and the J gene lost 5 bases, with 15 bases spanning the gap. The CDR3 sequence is CASSLEGWTVDEQYF. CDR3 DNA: TGTGCCAGCAGCTTAGAAGGCTGGACAGTTGACGAGCAGTACTTC.

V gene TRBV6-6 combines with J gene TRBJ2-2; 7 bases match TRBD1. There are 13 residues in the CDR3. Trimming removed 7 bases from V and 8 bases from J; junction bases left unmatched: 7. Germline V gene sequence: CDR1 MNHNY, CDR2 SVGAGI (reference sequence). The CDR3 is CASNRDSLGELFF. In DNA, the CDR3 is TGTGCCAGCAATAGGGACAGCCTGGGGGAGCTGTTTTTT.

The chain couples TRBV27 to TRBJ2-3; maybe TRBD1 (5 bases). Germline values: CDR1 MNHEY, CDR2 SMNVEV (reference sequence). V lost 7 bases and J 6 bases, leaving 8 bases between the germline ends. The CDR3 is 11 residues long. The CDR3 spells CASTAGDTQYF. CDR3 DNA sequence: TGTGCCAGCACCGCAGGGGATACGCAGTATTTT.

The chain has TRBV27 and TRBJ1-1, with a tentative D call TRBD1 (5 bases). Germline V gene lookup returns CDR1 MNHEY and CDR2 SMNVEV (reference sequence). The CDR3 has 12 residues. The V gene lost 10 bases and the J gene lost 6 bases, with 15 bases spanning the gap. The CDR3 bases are TGTGCCACCGGGGGAGGCGGCCCTGAAGCTTTCTTT. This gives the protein CATGGGGPEAFF.

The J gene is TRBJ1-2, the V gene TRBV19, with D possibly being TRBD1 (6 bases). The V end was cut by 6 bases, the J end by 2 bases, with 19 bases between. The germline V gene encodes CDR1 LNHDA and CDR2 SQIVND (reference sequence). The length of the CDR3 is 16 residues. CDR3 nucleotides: TGTGCCAGTAGCCGGACCGGGACATTTGACAACTATGGCTACACCTTC. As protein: CASSRTGTFDNYGYTF.

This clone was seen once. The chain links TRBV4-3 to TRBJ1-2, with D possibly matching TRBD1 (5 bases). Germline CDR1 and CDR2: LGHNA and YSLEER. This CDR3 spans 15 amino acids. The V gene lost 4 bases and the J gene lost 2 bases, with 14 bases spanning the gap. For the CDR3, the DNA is TGCGCCAGCAGCCTCCAGAAGGGGATCAACTATGGCTACACCTTC. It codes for CASSLQKGINYGYTF.

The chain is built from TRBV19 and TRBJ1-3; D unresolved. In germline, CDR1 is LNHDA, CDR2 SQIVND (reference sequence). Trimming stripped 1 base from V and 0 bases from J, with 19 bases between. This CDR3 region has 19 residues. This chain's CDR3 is CASSIVQNSFGSSGNTIYF. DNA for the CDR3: TGTGCCAGTAGTATAGTTCAAAACAGTTTCGGAAGCTCTGGAAACACCATATATTTT. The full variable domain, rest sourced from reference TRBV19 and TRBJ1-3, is DGGITQSPKYLFRKEGQNVTLSCEQNLNHDAMYWYRQDPGQGLRLIYYSQIVNDFQKGDIAEGYSVSREKKESFPLTVTSAQKNPTAFYLCASSIVQNSFGSSGNTIYFGEGSWLTVV.

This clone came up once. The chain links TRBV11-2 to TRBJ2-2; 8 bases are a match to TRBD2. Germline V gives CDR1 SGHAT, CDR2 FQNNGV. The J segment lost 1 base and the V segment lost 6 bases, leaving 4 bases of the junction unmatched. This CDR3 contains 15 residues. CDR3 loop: CASRSGGQNTGELFF. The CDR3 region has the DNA TGTGCCAGCAGGTCGGGGGGGCAGAACACCGGGGAGCTGTTTTTT.

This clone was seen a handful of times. As DNA, the CDR3 is TGTGCCAGCAGCTTACAAACAGGTAACTCCTACGAGCAGTACTTC. This gives the protein CASSLQTGNSYEQYF. The J gene is TRBJ2-7, the V gene TRBV5-4; maybe TRBD1 (5 bases). CDR3 length equals 15 residues. Trimming shortened V by 2 bases and J by 0 bases, and 12 bases separated the two germline ends. In germline, CDR1 is SGHNT, CDR2 YYREEE (reference sequence). Combining the CDR3 with reference TRBV5-4 and TRBJ2-7 gives the whole variable domain ETGVTQSPTHLIKTRGQQVTLRCSSQSGHNTVSWYQQALGQGPQFIFQYYREEENGRGNFPPRFSGLQFPNYSSELNVNALELDDSALYLCASSLQTGNSYEQYFGPGTRLTVT.

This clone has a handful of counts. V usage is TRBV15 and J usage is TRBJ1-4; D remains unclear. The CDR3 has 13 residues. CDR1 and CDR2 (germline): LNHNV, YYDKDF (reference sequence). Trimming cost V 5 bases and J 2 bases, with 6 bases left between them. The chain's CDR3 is CATSGGTNEKLFF. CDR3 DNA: TGTGCCACCAGCGGCGGTACTAATGAAAAACTGTTTTTT.

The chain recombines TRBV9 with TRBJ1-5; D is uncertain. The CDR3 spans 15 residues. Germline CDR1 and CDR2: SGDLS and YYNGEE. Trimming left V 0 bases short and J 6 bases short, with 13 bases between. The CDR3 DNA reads TGTGCCAGCAGCGTAGAAGGCAGCACGGGTCAGCCCCAGCATTTT. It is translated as CASSVEGSTGQPQHF.

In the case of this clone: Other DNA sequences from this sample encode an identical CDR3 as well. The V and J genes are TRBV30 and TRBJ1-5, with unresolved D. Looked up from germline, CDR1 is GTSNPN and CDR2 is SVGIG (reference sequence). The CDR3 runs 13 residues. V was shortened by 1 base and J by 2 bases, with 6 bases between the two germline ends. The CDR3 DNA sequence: TGTGCCTGGAGTGGGCAGGGCAATCAGCCCCAGCATTTT. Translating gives CAWSGQGNQPQHF. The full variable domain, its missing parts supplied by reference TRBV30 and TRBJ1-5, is SQTIHQWPATLVQPVGSPLSLECTVEGTSNPNLYWYRQAAGRGLQLLFYSVGIGQISSEVPQNLSASRPQDRQFILSSKKLLLSDSGFYLCAWSGQGNQPQHFGDGTRLSIL.

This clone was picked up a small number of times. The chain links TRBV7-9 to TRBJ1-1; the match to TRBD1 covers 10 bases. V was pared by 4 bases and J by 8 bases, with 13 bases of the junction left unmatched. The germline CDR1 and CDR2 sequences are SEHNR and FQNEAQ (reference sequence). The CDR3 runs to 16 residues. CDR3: CASSSTATGGGPEAFF. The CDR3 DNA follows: TGTGCCAGCAGCTCGACAGCGACAGGGGGCGGCCCCGAAGCTTTCTTT.

CDR3 amino acids: CASSQQGRNGYTF. The CDR3 DNA reads as TGTGCCAGCAGCCAACAGGGGAGGAATGGCTACACCTTC. The chain joins TRBV28 to TRBJ1-2; 7 bases fit TRBD1. J gave up 6 bases and V 6 bases, and 7 bases lay outside the gene matches. Per germline, CDR1 MDHEN and CDR2 SYDVKM. The CDR3 consists of 13 residues.

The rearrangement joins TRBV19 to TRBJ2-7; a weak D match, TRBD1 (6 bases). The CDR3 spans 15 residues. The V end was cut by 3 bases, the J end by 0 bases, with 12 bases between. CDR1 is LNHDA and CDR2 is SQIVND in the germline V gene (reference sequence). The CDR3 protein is CASSIQGTYSYEQYF. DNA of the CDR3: TGTGCCAGTAGTATTCAGGGGACCTACTCCTACGAGCAGTACTTC.

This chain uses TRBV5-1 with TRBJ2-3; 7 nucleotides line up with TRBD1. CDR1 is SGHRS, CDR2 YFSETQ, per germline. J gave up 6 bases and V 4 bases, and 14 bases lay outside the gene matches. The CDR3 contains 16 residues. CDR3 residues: CASSEGTATVQDTQYF. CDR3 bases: TGCGCCAGCAGCGAAGGGACAGCGACGGTCCAGGATACGCAGTATTTT.

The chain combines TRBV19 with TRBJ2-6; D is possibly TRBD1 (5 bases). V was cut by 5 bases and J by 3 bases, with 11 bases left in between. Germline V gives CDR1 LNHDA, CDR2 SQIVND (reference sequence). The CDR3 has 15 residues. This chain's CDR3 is CASSDDRFGANVLTF. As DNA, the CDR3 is TGTGCCAGTAGTGACGACAGATTTGGGGCCAACGTCCTGACTTTC.

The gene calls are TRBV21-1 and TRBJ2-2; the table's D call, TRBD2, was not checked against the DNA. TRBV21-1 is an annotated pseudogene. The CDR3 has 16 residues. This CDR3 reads CASSKDPATNTGELFF. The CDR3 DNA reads TGTGCCAGCAGCAAAGATCCAGCGACGAACACCGGGGAGCTGTTTTTT.

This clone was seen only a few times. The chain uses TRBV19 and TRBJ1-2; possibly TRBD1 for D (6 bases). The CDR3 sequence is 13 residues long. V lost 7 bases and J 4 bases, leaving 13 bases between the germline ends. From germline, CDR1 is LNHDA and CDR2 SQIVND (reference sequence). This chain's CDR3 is CASNRESGYGYTF. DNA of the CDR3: TGTGCCAGTAACAGGGAATCGGGCTATGGCTACACCTTC.

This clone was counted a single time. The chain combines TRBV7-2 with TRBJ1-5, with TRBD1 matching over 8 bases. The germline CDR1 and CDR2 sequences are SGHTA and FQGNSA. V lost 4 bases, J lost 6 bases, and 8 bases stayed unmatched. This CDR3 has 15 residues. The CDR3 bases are TGTGCCAGCAGCTCTGGGCAGGGGGCCGGTCAGCCCCAGCATTTT. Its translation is CASSSGQGAGQPQHF.

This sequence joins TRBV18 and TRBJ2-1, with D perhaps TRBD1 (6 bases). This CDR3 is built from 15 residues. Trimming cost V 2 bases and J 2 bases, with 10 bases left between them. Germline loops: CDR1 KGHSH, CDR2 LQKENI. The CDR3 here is CASSPSGVPYNEQFF. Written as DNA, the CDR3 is TGTGCCAGCTCACCATCAGGGGTGCCCTACAATGAGCAGTTCTTC.

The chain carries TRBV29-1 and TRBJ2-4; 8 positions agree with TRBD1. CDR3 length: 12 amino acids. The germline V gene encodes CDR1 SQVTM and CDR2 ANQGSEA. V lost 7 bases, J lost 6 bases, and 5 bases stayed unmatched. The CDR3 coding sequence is TGCAGCGCTTGGACAGGGATAAACATTCAGTACTTC. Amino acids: CSAWTGINIQYF.

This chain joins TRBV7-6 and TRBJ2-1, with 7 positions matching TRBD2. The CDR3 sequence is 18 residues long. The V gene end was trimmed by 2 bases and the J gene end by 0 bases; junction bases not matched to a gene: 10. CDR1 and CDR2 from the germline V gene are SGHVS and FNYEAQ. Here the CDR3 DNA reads TGTGCCAGCAGCTTAAGCCCCCCTAGCGGAAGCTCCTACAATGAGCAGTTCTTC. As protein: CASSLSPPSGSSYNEQFF.